The 28 T cell receptor beta chains below come from one sample, sequenced in a study of shared clonotypes between healthy human individuals. Profiled with immunoSEQ multiplex PCR; TCRdb holds only in-frame clones, not every one. Seen here are about 520,000 clones, 81% observed once, and the top ten hold roughly 13%. Sequencing input: PBMCs. All receptors come from a woman in her thirties or forties in good health. Some clones in this sample may be carry-over from other donors' samples.

The chain is built from TRBV4-2 and TRBJ1-1; D uncertain. The CDR3 runs to 12 residues. Germline assignment: CDR1 LGHNA and CDR2 YNFKEQ. Trimming pared 5 bases from V and 0 bases from J, leaving 4 bases between. The CDR3 coding sequence is TGTGCCAGCAGCTTAATGAACACTGAAGCTTTCTTT. It translates to CASSLMNTEAFF.

This clone was seen only a few times. A read error is the likely source, as a far larger clone sits one nucleotide away. The rearrangement joins TRBV29-1 to TRBJ2-4; TRBD1 might be the D (6 bases). Germline CDR1 SQVTM, CDR2 ANQGSEA. The CDR3 consists of 12 residues. The V and J ends lost 1 base and 6 bases respectively, with 7 bases between them. The CDR3 nucleotides read TGCAGCGTTGAAGGGGACATAAACATTCAGTACTTC. As protein: CSVEGDINIQYF.

As for this clone: This is likely an artifact of a read error, given a far larger clone one base away. The same CDR3 is also encoded by other DNA sequences in this sample. The V call is TRBV5-1, the J call TRBJ1-1; D possibly corresponds to TRBD1 (5 bases). Trimming left V 2 bases short and J 0 bases short, with 23 bases between. Germline CDR1 is SGHRS and CDR2 is YFSETQ. The CDR3 is 19 amino acids. In DNA form, the CDR3 reads TGCGCCAGCAGCTTCTGGCCGGGGGACTCGACAGATTTGAACACTGAAGCTTTCTTT. This translates into CASSFWPGDSTDLNTEAFF.

There are a few counts of this clone. The chain recombines TRBV7-9 with TRBJ2-3, with D perhaps matching TRBD2 (5 bases). V was trimmed by 2 bases and J by 0 bases, leaving 6 bases between them. This CDR3 comprises 14 residues. CDR1 is SEHNR and CDR2 is FQNEAQ in the germline V gene (reference sequence). The DNA for the CDR3 is TGTGCCAGCAGCTTAAAGCGGAGCACAGATACGCAGTATTTT. Translated: CASSLKRSTDTQYF. The complete variable domain, with remaining parts taken from reference TRBV7-9 and TRBJ2-3, reads DTGVSQNPRHKITKRGQNVTFRCDPISEHNRLYWYRQTLGQGPEFLTYFQNEAQLEKSRLLSDRFSAERPKGSFSTLEIQRTEQGDSAMYLCASSLKRSTDTQYFGPGTRLTVL.

This chain joins TRBV6-1 and TRBJ2-7; TRBD2 matches 11 bases. Germline CDR1 reads MNHNS; CDR2 reads SASEGT. The CDR3 spans 15 residues. V lost 8 bases and J lost 6; bases outside the gene matches: 12. The CDR3 loop reads CASDVTSGSSSEQYF. The CDR3 DNA sequence: TGTGCCAGCGACGTCACTAGCGGGAGTTCTAGCGAGCAGTACTTC.

The chain recombines TRBV18 with TRBJ2-3; TRBD2 aligns across 9 bases. Losses at the gene ends were 6 bases for V and 4 bases for J; bases not matched to a gene: 11. The germline V gene has CDR1 KGHSH and CDR2 LQKENI. This CDR3 contains 16 residues. The CDR3 DNA sequence: TGTGCCAGCTCGTTTCCTAGCGGGACTTTACCAGATACGCAGTATTTT. Translation: CASSFPSGTLPDTQYF.

In regard to this clone: Since a far larger clone is one base different, this is likely a read error. The V gene is TRBV7-3, the J gene TRBJ2-5, with TRBD2 matching 10 bases. Germline V CDR1 and CDR2: SGHTA, FQGTGA. CDR3 length: 16 residues. The V and J ends lost 4 bases and 4 bases, in that order; junction bases with no gene match: 9. CDR3 sequence reads: CASSSSGRVRLETQYF. For the CDR3, the DNA is TGTGCCAGCAGCTCGAGCGGGAGGGTACGGTTAGAGACCCAGTACTTC.

The V and J genes are TRBV2 and TRBJ1-2; the match to TRBD1 covers 8 bases. The CDR3 runs to 15 residues. The J segment lost 4 bases and the V segment lost 4 bases, leaving 8 bases of the junction unmatched. The germline CDR1 and CDR2 sequences are SNHLY and FYNNEI. The CDR3 protein is CASSAGTGGGYGYTF. The DNA for the CDR3 is TGTGCCAGCAGTGCAGGGACAGGAGGTGGCTATGGCTACACCTTC.

The chain couples TRBV18 to TRBJ1-2; maybe TRBD1 (5 bases). CDR3 length: 14 residues. The germline CDR1 and CDR2 sequences are KGHSH and LQKENI. Trimming removed 0 bases at V and 2 bases at J, with 7 bases between. The CDR3 here is CASSPPGENYGYTF. CDR3 nucleotide sequence: TGTGCCAGCTCACCACCAGGGGAAAACTATGGCTACACCTTC.

In regard to this clone: This may be a read error, as it is one base from a much larger clone. V gene TRBV5-1 combines with J gene TRBJ2-3; unclear D gene. The CDR3 length is 12 residues. The ends were cut back, 4 bases at V and 0 bases at J, with 3 bases in the middle. Germline V gives CDR1 SGHRS, CDR2 YFSETQ. The CDR3 DNA sequence: TGCGCCAGCAGCCCTAGCACAGATACGCAGTATTTT. Its protein is CASSPSTDTQYF.

In the case of this clone: A far larger clone differs by one base, so this is likely a read error. This sample also contains other DNA sequences that code for the same CDR3. The chain is built from TRBV28 and TRBJ2-5; TRBD2 is a possible D gene (6 bases). V lost 9 bases and J lost 1, with 18 bases in between. Germline loops: CDR1 MDHEN, CDR2 SYDVKM. The CDR3 totals 15 residues. The CDR3 sequence: CASRQTEGFQETQYF. The CDR3 DNA sequence: TGTGCCAGTAGACAAACGGAGGGCTTCCAAGAGACCCAGTACTTC.

The V gene is TRBV11-2, the J gene TRBJ2-3, with TRBD2 matching over 11 bases. Per the germline V gene, CDR1 is SGHAT and CDR2 is FQNNGV. CDR3 length: 15 amino acids. With 5 bases clipped from V and 4 bases from J, the junction kept 5 bases outside the gene matches. The CDR3 sequence: CASSPLAGGPDTQYF. Written as DNA, the CDR3 is TGTGCCAGCAGCCCGTTAGCGGGAGGGCCAGATACGCAGTATTTT.

The rearrangement joins TRBV28 to TRBJ2-7; D may match TRBD1 or TRBD2 (5 bases each). From germline, CDR1 is MDHEN and CDR2 SYDVKM. Trimming shortened V by 6 bases and J by 3 bases, and 9 bases separated the two germline ends. This CDR3 is built from 12 residues. CDR3: CASRTRGYEQYF. In DNA, the CDR3 is TGTGCCAGCAGAACTAGGGGCTACGAGCAGTACTTC.

This chain links TRBV11-2 with TRBJ2-5; D is tentatively TRBD1 or TRBD2 (6 bases each). Trimming cost V 5 bases and J 5 bases, with 21 bases left between them. The length of the CDR3 is 16 residues. Per germline, CDR1 SGHAT and CDR2 FQNNGV. CDR3 region: CASSPWGAGLMETQYF. The CDR3 DNA reads as TGTGCCAGCAGCCCCTGGGGGGCGGGGTTGATGGAGACCCAGTACTTC. The variable domain in full, completed from reference TRBV11-2 and TRBJ2-5, reads EAGVAQSPRYKIIEKRQSVAFWCNPISGHATLYWYQQILGQGPKLLIQFQNNGVVDDSQLPKDRFSAERLKGVDSTLKIQPAKLEDSAVYLCASSPWGAGLMETQYFGPGTRLLVL.

For this clone: A far bigger clonotype differs at one base, so this is likely a read error. The CDR3 ends on some other residue instead of the conserved phenylalanine or tryptophan, so this is likely a read error. The chain joins TRBV4-3 to TRBJ1-3; 8 bases fit TRBD1. Trimming at V came to 1 base and at J to 7 bases, leaving 9 bases not matched to a gene. Looked up from germline, CDR1 is LGHNA and CDR2 is YSLEER. This CDR3 comprises 16 residues. The CDR3 DNA sequence: TGCGCCAGCAGCCAAGCACCGACAGGGGTTGATAACACCATATATCTT. Translated, it gives CASSQAPTGVDNTIYL.

The CDR3: CACTAWGGKNIQYF. The CDR3 bases are TGTGCCTGTACGGCCTGGGGAGGCAAAAACATTCAGTACTTC. The genes are TRBV30 and TRBJ2-4; weak D call: TRBD2 (6 bases). The germline CDR1 and CDR2 sequences are GTSNPN and SVGIG (reference sequence). V dropped 6 bases and J dropped 3 bases, with 15 bases sitting between them. The CDR3 loop spans 14 amino acids.

This clone was counted between two and nine times. This chain joins TRBV19 and TRBJ1-1; TRBD1 might be the D (5 bases). In germline, CDR1 is LNHDA, CDR2 SQIVND (reference sequence). The CDR3 length is 13 residues. With 6 bases removed from V and 5 bases from J, the gap between germline ends came to 13 bases. The CDR3 DNA reads TGTGCCAGTAGAAATCAGGGTTGGACTGAAGCTTTCTTT. Translated, it gives CASRNQGWTEAFF.

The J gene is TRBJ1-6, the V gene TRBV30; 7 positions match TRBD1. The CDR3 runs 17 residues. V was clipped by 3 bases and J by 0 bases; unmatched bases: 8. In germline, CDR1 is GTSNPN, CDR2 SVGIG (reference sequence). The CDR3 nucleotides read TGTGCCTGGAGCGTGGCGCGGGACAGCTCCTATAATTCACCCCTCCACTTT. This codes for CAWSVARDSSYNSPLHF. The whole variable domain, filled in from reference TRBV30 and TRBJ1-6, reads SQTIHQWPATLVQPVGSPLSLECTVEGTSNPNLYWYRQAAGRGLQLLFYSVGIGQISSEVPQNLSASRPQDRQFILSSKKLLLSDSGFYLCAWSVARDSSYNSPLHFGNGTRLTVT.

On this clone: This sequence is one base from a far larger clone and is likely a read error. In the same sample, other DNA sequences code for this CDR3. The gene calls are TRBV28 and TRBJ2-7, with unresolved D. Germline CDR1 and CDR2: MDHEN and SYDVKM. The CDR3 sequence is 14 residues long. CDR3 nucleotides: TGTGCCAGCAGTTTAATGAAGTTTTACAGCGAGCAGTACTTT. Its translation: CASSLMKFYSEQYF.

On this clone itself: A read error is the likely source, as a far larger clone sits one nucleotide away. Other DNA sequences in the sample encode the same CDR3. The chain has TRBV5-1 and TRBJ2-3; D perhaps matches TRBD2 (5 bases). Germline values: CDR1 SGHRS, CDR2 YFSETQ. The CDR3 covers 15 residues. The chain's CDR3 is CASSLDAGGADTQYF. The CDR3 bases are TGTGCCAGCAGCTTGGATGCCGGAGGCGCAGATACGCAGTATTTT. Drawing the rest from reference TRBV5-1 and TRBJ2-3, the complete variable domain is KAGVTQTPRYLIKTRGQQVTLSCSPISGHRSVSWYQQTPGQGLQFLFEYFSETQRNKGNFPGRFSGRQFSNSRSEMNVSTLELGDSALYLCASSLDAGGADTQYFGPGTRLTVL.

This rearrangement joins TRBV5-1 to TRBJ2-7; TRBD2 matches 12 bases. V shed 4 bases and J 5 bases; nucleotides not matched to a gene: 7. CDR1 and CDR2 (germline): SGHRS, YFSETQ. The CDR3 has 15 residues. This CDR3 is CASSPQTSGRNEQYF. The CDR3 DNA sequence: TGCGCCAGCAGCCCGCAAACTAGCGGGAGGAACGAGCAGTACTTC. Combining the CDR3 with reference TRBV5-1 and TRBJ2-7 gives the whole variable domain KAGVTQTPRYLIKTRGQQVTLSCSPISGHRSVSWYQQTPGQGLQFLFEYFSETQRNKGNFPGRFSGRQFSNSRSEMNVSTLELGDSALYLCASSPQTSGRNEQYFGPGTRLTVT.

The CDR3 DNA follows: TGCGCCAGCAGCCAAGGGCTAGCGAAGGATACGCAGTATTTT. Its protein product is CASSQGLAKDTQYF. This sequence joins TRBV4-3 and TRBJ2-3, with D possibly TRBD2 on 6 matching bases. The CDR3 spans 14 residues. Trimming removed 1 base from V and 6 bases from J, with 11 bases in between. Germline V gene lookup returns CDR1 LGHNA and CDR2 YSLEER.

This clone was counted many times. This rearrangement joins TRBV29-1 to TRBJ2-1, with D perhaps matching TRBD2 (6 bases). Trimming removed 7 bases from V and 4 bases from J, with 29 bases in between. CDR3 length: 18 amino acids. The V gene's germline CDR1 is SQVTM and CDR2 ANQGSEA. CDR3 residues: CSALPWGLSGRQYNEQFF. DNA for the CDR3: TGCAGCGCTCTTCCCTGGGGCCTAAGCGGGCGGCAATACAATGAGCAGTTCTTC.

The V gene is TRBV5-6, the J gene TRBJ2-7; 9 nucleotides align to TRBD1. Germline CDR1 SGHDT, CDR2 YYEEEE. V dropped 2 bases and J dropped 0; count of bases not matched to a gene: 3. The CDR3 has 15 residues. The CDR3 here is CASSFGTGSSYEQYF. The CDR3 DNA reads as TGTGCCAGCAGCTTCGGGACAGGGAGCTCCTACGAGCAGTACTTC. The entire variable domain, with the rest obtained from reference TRBV5-6 and TRBJ2-7, is as follows: DAGVTQSPTHLIKTRGQQVTLRCSPKSGHDTVSWYQQALGQGPQFIFQYYEEEERQRGNFPDRFSGHQFPNYSSELNVNALLLGDSALYLCASSFGTGSSYEQYFGPGTRLTVT.

The chain couples TRBV14 to TRBJ2-5; D is perhaps TRBD2 (5 bases). CDR1 and CDR2 from the germline V gene are SGHDN and FVKESK. V was clipped by 2 bases and J by 5 bases, with 18 bases between them. The CDR3 extends over 16 amino acids. CDR3 DNA sequence: TGTGCCAGCAGCCAACTAAACACGGCCAGAGGGGAGACCCAGTACTTC. Its translation: CASSQLNTARGETQYF.

In regard to this clone: A read error likely explains this, since a far larger clone differs by one base. This same CDR3 is encoded by further DNA sequences in the sample. CDR3 in DNA: TGTGCCAGCAGTTTCCTCCGCTACTCACCTTACGAGCAGTACTTC. This encodes CASSFLRYSPYEQYF. The V and J genes are TRBV7-8 and TRBJ2-7; D gene ambiguous. The CDR3 has 15 residues. Deletions cut 6 bases from V and 4 bases from J, with 19 bases between. Germline V gene data show CDR1 as SGHVS and CDR2 as FQNEAQ.

The rearrangement links TRBV14 to TRBJ2-2; D perhaps matches TRBD2 (5 bases). V lost 1 base, J lost 6 bases, and 12 bases lay in between. This CDR3 spans 15 amino acids. Germline CDR1 and CDR2: SGHDN and FVKESK. The CDR3 bases are TGTGCCAGCAGCCAAGTATTAGGAGGATCCGGGGAGCTGTTTTTT. It codes for CASSQVLGGSGELFF.

This clone was observed a single time. The CDR3: CASISRASGRPGELFF. The CDR3 DNA sequence: TGTGCCAGTATCTCTCGGGCTAGCGGGAGACCCGGGGAGCTGTTTTTT. The rearrangement joins TRBV19 to TRBJ2-2, with 10 bases aligning to TRBD2. There are 16 residues in the CDR3. V shed 7 bases and J 6 bases; nucleotides not matched to a gene: 11. The germline gives CDR1 LNHDA, CDR2 SQIVND (reference sequence).